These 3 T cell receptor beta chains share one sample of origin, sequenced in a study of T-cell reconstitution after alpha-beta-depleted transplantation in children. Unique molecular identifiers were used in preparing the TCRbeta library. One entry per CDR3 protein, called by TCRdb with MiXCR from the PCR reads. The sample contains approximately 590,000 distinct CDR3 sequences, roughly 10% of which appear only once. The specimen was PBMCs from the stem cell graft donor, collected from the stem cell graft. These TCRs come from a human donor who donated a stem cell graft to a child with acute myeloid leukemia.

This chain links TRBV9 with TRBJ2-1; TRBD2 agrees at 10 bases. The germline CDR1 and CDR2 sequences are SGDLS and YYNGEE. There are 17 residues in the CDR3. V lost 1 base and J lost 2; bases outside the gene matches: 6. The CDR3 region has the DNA TGTGCCAGCAGCGTAACTAGCGGGGCTGGGACCTACAATGAGCAGTTCTTC. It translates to CASSVTSGAGTYNEQFF.

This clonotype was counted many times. The CDR3 bases are TGCGCCAGCAGGAGGACAGGGGAAGACTATGGCTACACCTTC. Residues: CASRRTGEDYGYTF. The chain uses TRBV10-2 and TRBJ1-2; TRBD1 agrees at 9 bases. The length of the CDR3 is 14 residues. The trim removed 6 bases at V and 3 bases at J, leaving 5 bases unmatched. Germline V gene data show CDR1 as WSHSY and CDR2 as SAAADI.

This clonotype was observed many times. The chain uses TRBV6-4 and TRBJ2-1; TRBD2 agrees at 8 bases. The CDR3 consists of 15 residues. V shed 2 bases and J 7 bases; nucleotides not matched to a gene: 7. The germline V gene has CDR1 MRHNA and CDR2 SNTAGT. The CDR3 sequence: CASSDKVAGKNEQFF. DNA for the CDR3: TGTGCCAGCAGTGACAAGGTAGCGGGAAAGAATGAGCAGTTCTTC.